Listed below are T cell receptor beta chains from one sample, sequenced in a study of T cell repertoires in cytomegalovirus infection. TCRdb passed the reads through MiXCR, listing each CDR3 protein once. The table has approximately 910,000 distinct CDR3 sequences, roughly a third seen once; the top ten hold around an eighth. No cognate antigen is known for these TCRs. The specimen was cultured CD8+ T cells from PBMCs, collected from culture after CMV antigen stimulation. The receptors originated from a human donor in good health (CMV status not recorded). Some clones in this sample may be carry-over from other donors' samples. Each CDR3 is given with its conserved first and last residue. D genes are given only for firm matches. Size is stated for part of the rows, as once, few or many counts, or as a class when the clone is expanded.

V gene	clone size	D gene	J gene	CDR3 protein	CDR3 DNA
TRBV9	NA	NA	TRBJ1-2	CASSENRGSAHNYGYTF	TGTGCCAGCAGCGAAAACCGGGGTTCTGCCCATAACTATGGCTACACCTTC
TRBV15	NA	TRBD2	TRBJ2-2	CATSSMTSAGELFF	TGTGCCACCAGCAGCATGACTAGCGCCGGGGAGCTGTTTTTT
TRBV24-1	once	TRBD1	TRBJ1-5	CATSFGQGGRQPQHF	TGTGCCACCAGCTTTGGACAGGGAGGGCGTCAGCCCCAGCATTTT
TRBV6-2/TRBV6-3	NA	NA	TRBJ1-2	CASSPGRVVGNGYTF	TGTGCCAGCAGTCCGGGACGGGTGGTAGGGAATGGCTACACCTTC
TRBV7-3	NA	NA	TRBJ2-1	CASSPYLGGLNNEQFF	TGTGCCAGCAGCCCCTACCTCGGGGGGCTAAACAATGAGCAGTTCTTC
TRBV7-2	few	NA	TRBJ2-3	CASSSLGGFTDTQYF	TGTGCCAGCAGCTCCCTCGGGGGTTTCACAGATACGCAGTATTTT
TRBV14	NA	TRBD2	TRBJ2-5	CASSHPRGVPQETQYF	TGTGCCAGCAGCCACCCGCGGGGGGTCCCCCAAGAGACCCAGTACTTC
TRBV4-1	NA	TRBD2	TRBJ2-2	CASSGPGLAGSPGTGELFF	TGCGCCAGCAGCGGACCGGGACTAGCGGGCTCGCCGGGCACCGGGGAGCTGTTTTTT
TRBV27	NA	NA	TRBJ2-5	CASSSLEGETQYF	TGTGCCAGCAGTTCCCTGGAAGGAGAGACCCAGTACTTC
TRBV12-3/TRBV12-4	NA	NA	TRBJ1-1	CASRFRGGEAFF	TGTGCCAGCAGATTTCGGGGTGGCGAAGCTTTCTTT
TRBV9	few	TRBD1	TRBJ1-3	CASSQGQDRSGNTIYF	TGTGCCAGCAGCCAGGGACAGGATCGCTCTGGAAACACCATATATTTT
TRBV7-9	many	NA	TRBJ2-3	CASSFIRGGTPTDTQYF	TGTGCCAGCAGCTTCATCAGGGGGGGCACCCCCACAGATACGCAGTATTTT
TRBV27	few	TRBD1	TRBJ1-5	CASSSQGERAQPQHF	TGTGCCAGCAGTTCCCAGGGGGAGCGGGCTCAGCCCCAGCATTTT
TRBV18	few	NA	TRBJ1-3	CASSIGTSPGNTIYF	TGTGCCAGCTCAATCGGGACATCGCCTGGAAACACCATATATTTT
TRBV2	NA	TRBD1	TRBJ1-1	CASWGTAYLSEAFF	TGTGCCAGCTGGGGGACAGCGTACCTTAGTGAAGCTTTCTTT
TRBV7-2	many	TRBD1	TRBJ1-1	CASSWGPGGEAFMNTEAFF	TGTGCCAGCAGCTGGGGCCCAGGGGGGGAAGCCTTTATGAACACTGAAGCTTTCTTT
TRBV27	few	TRBD1	TRBJ1-6	CASSPSTGGIFSSLNSPLHF	TGTGCCAGCAGTCCGTCGACAGGGGGGATATTTAGTTCATTAAATTCACCCCTCCACTTT
TRBV7-2	many	TRBD2	TRBJ2-1	CASSLEGTSGGIPYNEQFF	TGTGCCAGCAGCTTAGAGGGGACTAGCGGGGGGATTCCTTACAATGAGCAGTTCTTC
TRBV7-9	NA	TRBD2	TRBJ2-5	CASSSGLAANQYF	TGTGCCAGCAGCTCGGGACTAGCGGCCAACCAGTACTTC
TRBV9	NA	NA	TRBJ2-3	CASSVSSGARFEGQYF	TGTGCCAGCAGCGTTTCCTCTGGCGCCCGATTTGAAGGGCAGTATTTT
TRBV14	NA	NA	TRBJ1-1	CASSQARGETEAFF	TGTGCCAGCAGCCAAGCGAGGGGAGAAACTGAAGCTTTCTTT
TRBV7-9	few	NA	TRBJ1-1	CATSGTDEAFF	TGTGCCACCTCGGGCACGGATGAAGCTTTCTTT
TRBV20-1	few	TRBD1	TRBJ2-3	CSARDITTGTGALTDTQYF	TGCAGTGCTAGAGATATTACAACCGGGACAGGGGCTCTCACAGATACGCAGTATTTT
TRBV3-1	NA	NA	TRBJ2-3	CASSLRDLSQDTQYF	TGTGCCAGCAGCCTCCGGGACCTTAGTCAAGATACGCAGTATTTT
TRBV7-3	NA	NA	TRBJ2-6	CASSFGSGGANVLTF	TGTGCCAGCAGCTTCGGGTCAGGTGGGGCCAACGTCCTGACTTTC
TRBV7-6	many	NA	TRBJ1-2	CASSLREGRGYTF	TGTGCCAGCAGCTTAAGAGAGGGCCGCGGCTACACCTTC